This TCR beta chain was identified during a study of CD8 T cells in Susac syndrome. The CDR3 is 12 amino acids. V was clipped by 6 bases and J by 5 bases, with 10 bases between them. Germline CDR1 is LGHDT and CDR2 is YNNKEL (reference sequence). Random hexamers served to reverse transcribe roughly 0.45 to 1 ug RNA. Each CDR3 protein is one row after TCRdb ran MiXCR on the immunoSEQ multiplex PCR reads. Among 230,000 or so distinct CDR3 sequences listed, 95% were seen once. V usage is TRBV3-1 and J usage is TRBJ1-1; perhaps TRBD1 as D (5 bases). The receptor comes from a human donor with multiple sclerosis. Sequenced material: CD4+ T cells from PBMCs. This chain's CDR3 is CASSQTDTEAFF. CDR3 nucleotides: TGTGCCAGCAGTCAGACAGATACTGAAGCTTTCTTT.